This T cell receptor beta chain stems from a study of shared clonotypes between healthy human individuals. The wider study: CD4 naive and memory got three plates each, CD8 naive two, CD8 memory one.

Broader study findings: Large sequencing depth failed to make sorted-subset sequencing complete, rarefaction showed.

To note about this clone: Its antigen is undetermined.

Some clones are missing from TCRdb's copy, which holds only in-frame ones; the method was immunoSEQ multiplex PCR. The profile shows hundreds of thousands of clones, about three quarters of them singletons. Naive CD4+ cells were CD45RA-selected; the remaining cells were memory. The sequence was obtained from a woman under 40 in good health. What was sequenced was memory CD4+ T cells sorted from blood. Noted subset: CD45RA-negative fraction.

CDR3 sequence (DNA): TGTGCCAGCCGGGACATTAATCAGCCCCAGCATTTT. Protein sequence: CASRDINQPQHF. The chain carries TRBV6-1 and TRBJ1-5, with a possible D match to TRBD1 (6 bases). Deletions cut 8 bases from V and 4 bases from J, with 9 bases between. This CDR3 is 12 amino acids long. Germline V gene sequence: CDR1 MNHNS, CDR2 SASEGT.